What follows are 3 T cell receptor beta chains derived from one specimen sequenced in a study of shared clonotypes between healthy human individuals. Profiling relied on immunoSEQ multiplex PCR, and the TCRdb table lists in-frame clones only, not all of them. Among 2 million to 3 million clones listed, 93% were seen once. The sequencing input was naive CD4+ T cells from PBMCs. Subset noted: CD45RA+ positively selected. All receptors derive from a man between 18 and 35 years old in good health. Some clones in this sample may be carry-over from other donors' samples.

The CDR3 sequence: CASTPGPGAYGYTF. The CDR3 bases are TGTGCCAGCACCCCCGGGCCAGGCGCTTATGGCTACACCTTC. The chain employs TRBV7-2 and TRBJ1-2; D uncertain. This CDR3 comprises 14 residues. Germline CDR1 reads SGHTA; CDR2 reads FQGNSA. The V end lost 7 bases, the J end lost 5 bases, and 17 bases lay between the germline ends.

The chain recombines TRBV2 with TRBJ2-5, with 10 positions matching TRBD1. Trimming at V came to 6 bases and at J to 4 bases, leaving 8 bases not matched to a gene. Germline lookup yields CDR1 SNHLY and CDR2 FYNNEI. This CDR3 region has 15 residues. The CDR3 reads CASSPDRGDGETQYF. CDR3 nucleotide sequence: TGTGCCAGCAGCCCGGACAGGGGGGACGGAGAGACCCAGTACTTC.

V gene TRBV7-6 combines with J gene TRBJ2-3; D is unclear. The germline CDR1 and CDR2 sequences are SGHVS and FNYEAQ. Trimming removed 5 bases from V and 6 bases from J, with 9 bases in between. The CDR3 contains 12 residues. The CDR3 DNA sequence: TGTGCCAGCAGCCCCGGCCAGGATACGCAGTATTTT. It yields the protein CASSPGQDTQYF.